This is a list of T cell receptor beta chains from one sample in a study of blood T cell repertoires in COVID-19. Sequenced by immunoSEQ multiplex PCR; TCRdb stores in-frame clones only, minus some. The sample has 220,000 or so clones, 89% seen once. The sample comprised peripheral blood. All receptors derive from a man aged 60 to 75 who had recovered from COVID-19. The CDR3 runs from the conserved cysteine through the conserved F or W. Clone size is given for some rows only: seen once, a few or many times, or a class if the clone is expanded.

>-|TRBJ1-6|TRBV19
CASASSTRQGYNSPLHF
>-|TRBJ2-3|TRBV5-8
CASSLDSRHTDTQYF
>-|TRBJ2-1|TRBV11-2
CASSLDRVGSDRGNEQFF
>-|TRBJ1-3|TRBV4-1
CASRLAEAGRNTIYF
>-|TRBJ2-7|TRBV19
CASATTWRVYEQLNF
>-|TRBJ1-3|TRBV9
CASSPHLDRAPGNTIYF
>-|TRBJ2-3|TRBV19
CASSILGGSGTDTQYF
>-|TRBJ2-1|TRBV9
CASSVVLADYNEQFF
>-|TRBJ2-7|TRBV23-1
CASSHPLSTGVYEQYF
>once|TRBJ2-7|TRBV9
CASSPRGQGMYEQYF
>-|TRBJ2-5|TRBV18
CASSPRIQETQYF
>-|TRBJ2-7|TRBV13
CASSLDPAGGTYEQYF
>-|TRBJ2-2|TRBV7-8
CASSLAVDRGATGELFF
>-|TRBJ2-7|TRBV9
CASSVGGLTSYEQYF
>-|TRBJ2-5|TRBV7-2
CASSLARGAKTQYF
>-|TRBJ1-2|TRBV6-5
CASSYSSRDYGYTF
>few|TRBJ1-6|TRBV5-1
CASSLPGLNSPLHF
>-|TRBJ2-3|TRBV7-9
CASSSGGTDTQYF
>-|TRBJ2-3|TRBV15
CATSRAENTDTQYF
>-|TRBJ2-3|TRBV5-4
CASSPGTSSSTDTQYF
>-|TRBJ2-1|TRBV7-2
CASSRPVEDEQFF
>-|TRBJ1-5|TRBV20-1
CSASTGAPAQPQHF
>-|TRBJ2-7|TRBV7-2
CASSLNGRGGYEQYF
>-|TRBJ2-1|TRBV7-9
CASSPYQGSSYNEQFF
>-|TRBJ2-1|TRBV27
CASSPSTSGLHGFF
>once|TRBJ2-3|TRBV7-3
CASSLLSRFTDTQYF
>-|TRBJ2-7|TRBV19
CASSIGRDRSYRSSYEQYF
>-|TRBJ2-3|TRBV19
CASSYNRGWEDTQYF
>-|TRBJ1-4|TRBV5-1
CASRPGQAAGEKLFF
>-|TRBJ2-7|TRBV2
CASKDRGNSYEQYF
>-|TRBJ1-2|TRBV21-1
CASSNMNEHNYGYTF
>-|TRBJ2-1|TRBV19
CASSKTSSYNEQFF
>-|TRBJ2-5|TRBV7-3
CASSYGQGNQETQYF
>-|TRBJ2-1|TRBV6-5
CASSRGTYNEQFF
>-|TRBJ2-3|TRBV10-3
CAISPLTSGGANTQYF
>-|TRBJ2-3|TRBV4-1
CASSQDPFGTSGRAGDTQYF
>-|TRBJ2-5|TRBV18
CASSPRLGSGEETQYF
>-|TRBJ2-7|TRBV30
CAWSLGGPMGYF
>-|TRBJ1-2|TRBV30
CAWSVGLYGYTF
>-|TRBJ1-4|TRBV5-1
CASKLLNGESEKLFF
>few|TRBJ2-3|TRBV15
CATSRSRGSTDTQYF
>-|TRBJ1-5|TRBV19
CASSIPGQNQPQHF
>few|TRBJ2-2|TRBV4-2
CASSQFSGRDTGELFF
>-|TRBJ1-6|TRBV9
CASSLRYNSPLHF
>-|TRBJ1-1|TRBV3-1/TRBV3-2
CASSLRQIGMNTEAFF
>-|TRBJ1-2|TRBV7-2
CASSPTAAGTYGYTF
>-|TRBJ1-1|TRBV19
CASSIEAGTENTEAFF
>-|TRBJ1-4|TRBV12-3/TRBV12-4
CASSLREDEKLFF
>-|TRBJ1-2|TRBV7-2
CASSFDSYGYTF
>-|TRBJ2-7|TRBV4-2
CASSQRSDSYEQYF
>-|TRBJ2-1|TRBV7-7
CASSPRLAGGRDEQFF
>few|TRBJ1-1|TRBV7-2
CASIRGKAEAFF
>once|TRBJ2-2|TRBV6-5
CASSPPGRNTGELFF
>-|TRBJ1-5|TRBV10-3
CAISMSSGYNQPQHF
>-|TRBJ2-7|TRBV5-4
CASSRPGQGTYEQYF
>-|TRBJ2-5|TRBV6-5
CASSGTTRLETQYF
>-|TRBJ2-7|TRBV14
CASSQVAGVASYEQYF
>-|TRBJ2-7|TRBV4-2
CASSQDMTSASYEQYF
>-|TRBJ1-1|TRBV7-9
CASSLAFGTGGGWAFF